This T cell receptor beta chain is from a study of T cells in localized non-small cell lung cancer (dated by TCRdb to the early 2020s). Describing the broader study: The study examined T cell repertoires in under 300 patients with early-stage NSCLC and compared tumors with uninvolved tumor-adjacent lungs. The cohort was made up of hundreds of treatment-naive NSCLC patients whose localized lung tumors had been resected. NSCLC patients had a mean age of roughly 66 years, and more than 120 were male and about a hundred female. Study-wide conclusions, independent of this receptor: Multi-region tumor sequencing was not performed, so intratumor heterogeneity could not be excluded. Because the study design was exploratory, TCR variables were selected using unadjusted p-values without false-discovery rate correction. Of the top 100 tumor clones, a median of 57 were detected in paired uninvolved adjacent lung; about 26 were also among that lung's top 100. Higher T cell density in blood was associated with longer overall survival, whereas higher clonality in adjacent lung was associated with shorter survival. Uninvolved tumor-adjacent lung showed the highest T cell clonality, higher than tumor, which suggests more focused antigenic responses in the uninvolved tumor-adjacent lung.

Remarks on this clone: This receptor's antigen is unknown. One base away there is no much larger clone; base qualities are not given.

At diagnosis, tumor, uninvolved tumor-adjacent lung and peripheral blood were collected and then preserved as a mix of FFPE and fresh-frozen material. For TCR repertoire profiling, blood samples were analyzed as peripheral blood mononuclear cells. TCR beta CDR3 regions were sequenced from DNA using the immunoSEQ Assay. Turning to the authors' computational methods: T cell density was computed as TCR beta template counts normalized to usable DNA estimated by amplifying housekeeping genes. The preseqR package was used to estimate richness by extrapolating to 400,000 templates for PBMC samples and to 120,000 templates for tissue samples. Clonality was taken to be one minus Pielou's evenness. Tissue-enriched TCRs were identified by differential abundance testing using productive amino-acid clonotypes, minimum total count 5 and alpha 0.1. Repertoire overlap between compartments was quantified with the Jaccard Index and Morisita Overlap Index. TCR beta CDR3s were clustered by GLIPH together with public tetramer-defined viral CDR3s, and at least three viral sequences plus V-gene enrichment were required for viral motifs. TCRdb obtained this table from immuneACCESS and retained in-frame rearrangements with V and J assigned. These tables miss some clones; where compared with another copy, unresolved V genes account for less than half of the shortfall, and the remainder is unexplained. Clonal size and the V and J genes are those of that table, whereas D and trimming came from the DNA. The sample data list approximately 140,000 clones, and around 90% of these were observed just once. Around 1.8% of the sample lies in the top ten.

Sequences were derived from peripheral blood, sampled before any cancer treatment. The clonotype originates from a female donor at least 60 years old with stage I lung adenocarcinoma.

The DNA is as follows: TGTGCCAGCTCACCACGTGGTGACAGGGGTGGTTACGAGCAGTACTTC. This codes for CASSPRGDRGGYEQYF. Recombination linked TRBV18 to TRBJ2-7; TRBD1 lines up with 8 middle nucleotides. The CDR3 contains 16 residues, cysteine and phenylalanine counted. The retained sequence is limited to the CDR3, 48 bases, with the frame set at the first base. The junction shows trimming of 1 base on V and 4 bases on J, and the gene matches do not reach 9 bases of it. The germline V gene encodes CDR1 KGHSH and CDR2 LQKENI.